This TCR beta chain was observed in a study of T cells in tumors after PD-1 blockade. Background on the study: Daily vismodegib 150 mg continued in a subset of anti-PD-1-treated patients.

Sequencing was performed with immunoSEQ multiplex PCR; in TCRdb, only in-frame clones are kept and a portion is missing. The sample lists about 19,000 clones; 81% were seen once. Genomic DNA template from tumor biopsies or peripheral blood, about 616 ng to 6,500 ng input. Points on this clone: Its antigen remains unknown.

Findings and caveats of the study: About 41% of tumor TCR clonotypes were also found in blood.

Germline assignment: CDR1 SGDLS and CDR2 YYNGEE. CDR3 length equals 15 residues. Germline trimming cut 3 bases from V and 4 bases from J; bases unmatched to any gene: 4. The gene calls are TRBV9 and TRBJ2-5, with TRBD2 identical over 12 bases. This material consisted of PBMCs, taken after anti-PD-1 therapy. This receptor was identified in a human donor with advanced basal cell or squamous cell carcinoma (not recorded which). In DNA form, the CDR3 reads TGTGCCAGCAGCGCGGGACTAGCGGGCTCAGAGACCCAGTACTTC. It yields the protein CASSAGLAGSETQYF.